The present TCR beta chain was sequenced within a study of blood T cells in healthy people across ages. Study information: Every two T cells gave about one barcoded beta molecule via template switching.

This clonotype was counted only a few times. The antigen is unknown. Using a J-beta primer mix together with a sample-barcoded 5' primer, a second PCR was run for about 7 to 12 cycles. Via MiXCR, TCRdb re-called the 5' RACE reads, giving one row per CDR3 protein. The sample records nearly 800,000 distinct CDR3 sequences, roughly 25% being singletons. CDR3 length: 13 amino acids. Trimming cost V 5 bases and J 8 bases, with 18 bases left between them. Germline CDR1 is SQVTM and CDR2 is ANQGSEA. Study-wide points: Per million T cells, the diversity of TCR beta decreased roughly linearly as age advanced.

Another study also made use of these data, one on T cells of mothers and their children. That work states: A few healthy Caucasian mothers served as donors, and their six children did as well.

Sequenced: blood. The TCR comes from a boy between 10 and 17 years old in good health. J is TRBJ1-1 and V is TRBV29-1; D is possibly TRBD1 (5 bases). For the CDR3, the DNA is TGCAGCGTTTCCCTGGGTCGGCGGGGGGAAGCTTTCTTT. The encoded protein is CSVSLGRRGEAFF.